Following are 20 T cell receptor beta chains from one sample sequenced in a study of T cell responses to AZD1222 COVID-19 vaccine. Here immunoSEQ multiplex PCR was the method, and the copy in TCRdb shows in-frame clones only, minus some. The table records roughly 150,000 clones, under 95% of them present only once. The specimen comprised peripheral blood, sampled on day 0 of AZD1222 vaccination. These receptors were collected from an adult in good health.

This clone appeared once. The chain links TRBV9 to TRBJ1-1; no reliable D call. Trimming shortened V by 0 bases and J by 1 base, and 7 bases separated the two germline ends. Germline CDR1 and CDR2: SGDLS and YYNGEE. This CDR3 has 14 amino acids. CDR3 nucleotides: TGTGCCAGCAGCGTAGAGATTCGGAACACTGAAGCTTTCTTT. It yields the protein CASSVEIRNTEAFF.

This sequence joins TRBV7-2 and TRBJ2-3, with TRBD2 identical over 7 bases. V dropped 5 bases and J dropped 12; count of bases not matched to a gene: 8. Germline V gene sequence: CDR1 SGHTA, CDR2 FQGNSA. The CDR3 sequence is 12 residues long. CDR3 loop: CASSERGETQYF. The CDR3 DNA reads as TGTGCCAGCAGCGAGCGGGGAGAGACCCAGTATTTT.

V gene TRBV6-5 combines with J gene TRBJ2-3; TRBD1 matches at 8 bases. The CDR3 contains 15 residues. V gave up 4 bases and J gave up 7 bases; unmatched junction bases: 10. CDR1 MNHEY and CDR2 SVGAGI come from the germline V gene. CDR3 amino acids: CASSSGTGITNTQYF. Written as DNA, the CDR3 is TGTGCCAGCAGTTCCGGGACAGGTATTACGAATACGCAGTATTTT.

A single count supports this clone. This chain joins TRBV6-5 and TRBJ1-2, with a tentative D call TRBD1 (6 bases). Germline V gene lookup returns CDR1 MNHEY and CDR2 SVGAGI. This CDR3 is built from 13 residues. V lost 7 bases and J lost 7, with 16 bases in between. The CDR3 bases are TGTGCCAGCACCCCCCTAGGGGGAGGTGGCTACACCTTC. This codes for CASTPLGGGGYTF.

The gene calls are TRBV6-6 and TRBJ1-2; the D gene is possibly TRBD1 (5 bases). Looked up from germline, CDR1 is MNHNY and CDR2 is SVGAGI (reference sequence). This CDR3 region has 15 residues. V was clipped by 5 bases and J by 4 bases, with 17 bases between them. CDR3 in amino acids: CASSRDSRTTYGYTF. CDR3 nucleotides: TGTGCCAGCAGTCGGGACTCCCGGACGACCTATGGCTACACCTTC.

V is TRBV27 and J is TRBJ2-5; D perhaps matches TRBD1 (6 bases). The CDR3 runs to 14 residues. Trimming removed 3 bases from V and 4 bases from J, with 12 bases in between. Germline V CDR1 and CDR2: MNHEY, SMNVEV (reference sequence). The CDR3 DNA is TGTGCCAGCAGTTTCGCAGGGGCGGGAGAGACCCAGTACTTC. This sequence encodes CASSFAGAGETQYF.

This clone showed up just once. V gene TRBV5-1 combines with J gene TRBJ1-1; unclear D gene. Trimming took 1 base from V and 0 from J, leaving 7 bases between them. The CDR3 has 14 amino acids. CDR1 SGHRS and CDR2 YFSETQ come from the germline V gene. The CDR3 loop is CASSLSVMNTEAFF. The CDR3 nucleotides are TGCGCCAGCAGCTTGTCGGTCATGAACACTGAAGCTTTCTTT.

This chain links TRBV19 with TRBJ1-1; D remains ambiguous. Trimming left V 5 bases short and J 5 bases short, with 15 bases between. This CDR3 is built from 14 residues. In germline, CDR1 is LNHDA, CDR2 SQIVND (reference sequence). The chain's CDR3 is CASSETEVGTEAFF. The CDR3 DNA sequence: TGTGCCAGTAGTGAGACGGAGGTGGGAACTGAAGCTTTCTTT.

CDR3 bases: TGTGCCAGCAGCTTGACAGGGGCTTATCAGCCCCAGCATTTT. Residues: CASSLTGAYQPQHF. The J gene is TRBJ1-5, the V gene TRBV5-5; 7 positions match TRBD1. Germline-derived CDR1 and CDR2 are SGHKS and YYEKEE (reference sequence). This CDR3 has 14 residues. Trimming at V came to 1 base and at J to 5 bases, leaving 3 bases not matched to a gene.

The chain recombines TRBV6-5 with TRBJ2-1, with 7 nucleotides matching TRBD1. CDR3 length: 14 residues. Per germline, CDR1 MNHEY and CDR2 SVGAGI. V lost 5 bases to trimming and J lost 8 bases; unmatched junction nucleotides: 9. The CDR3 is CASSTVTGSHEQFF. The DNA for the CDR3 is TGTGCCAGCAGTACCGTGACAGGGAGTCATGAGCAGTTCTTC.

The chain recombines TRBV2 with TRBJ1-4, with D hard to call. The germline CDR1 and CDR2 sequences are SNHLY and FYNNEI. V lost 4 bases to trimming and J lost 7 bases, with 1 base between them. The length of the CDR3 is 10 residues. The CDR3 DNA is TGTGCCAGCAGTGCTGAAAAACTGTTTTTT. Residues: CASSAEKLFF.

V is TRBV19 and J is TRBJ1-1; D not certain. CDR1 and CDR2 from the germline V gene are LNHDA and SQIVND (reference sequence). V lost 8 bases, J lost 3 bases, and 7 bases lay in between. The CDR3 sequence is 11 residues long. The CDR3 is CASGIYTEAFF. The CDR3 bases are TGTGCCAGTGGGATATACACTGAAGCTTTCTTT.

The rearrangement links TRBV15 to TRBJ1-5; 8 bases line up with TRBD1. With 1 base clipped from V and 7 bases from J, the junction kept 12 bases outside the gene matches. The germline V gene encodes CDR1 LNHNV and CDR2 YYDKDF (reference sequence). The CDR3 covers 17 residues. The CDR3 DNA reads TGTGCCACCAGCAGAGGGAGGCAGGGGGCGAGAGAACAGCCCCAGCATTTT. Its translation: CATSRGRQGAREQPQHF. The complete variable domain, with remaining parts taken from reference TRBV15 and TRBJ1-5, reads DAMVIQNPRYQVTQFGKPVTLSCSQTLNHNVMYWYQQKSSQAPKLLFHYYDKDFNNEADTPDNFQSRRPNTSFCFLDIRSPGLGDTAMYLCATSRGRQGAREQPQHFGDGTRLSIL.

The V gene is TRBV24-1, the J gene TRBJ1-4; D uncertain. V dropped 3 bases and J dropped 8 bases, with 12 bases sitting between them. This CDR3 is built from 14 residues. In germline, CDR1 is KGHDR, CDR2 SFDVKD. CDR3 nucleotides: TGTGCCACCAGTGATCCCACAGTGGAGGAAAAACTGTTTTTT. It translates to CATSDPTVEEKLFF.

The V and J genes are TRBV10-3 and TRBJ1-2; the D is unclear. Germline CDR1 reads ENHRY; CDR2 reads SYGVKD. CDR3 size: 15 residues. Trimming left V 3 bases short and J 8 bases short, with 19 bases between. The CDR3 loop reads CAISDPRGGFRGYTF. CDR3 sequence (DNA): TGTGCCATCAGTGACCCCCGGGGAGGTTTTAGAGGCTACACCTTC.

Points on this clone: Other DNA sequences in the same sample also yield this CDR3. The chain combines TRBV5-1 with TRBJ1-1, with D perhaps TRBD1 (5 bases). The V end was cut by 1 base, the J end by 1 base, with 8 bases between. The CDR3 totals 14 residues. Germline V gene lookup returns CDR1 SGHRS and CDR2 YFSETQ. In DNA form, the CDR3 reads TGCGCCAGCAGCTTGAGGGACCGGAACACTGAAGCTTTCTTT. Residues: CASSLRDRNTEAFF.

This chain joins TRBV6-1 and TRBJ2-7; D uncertain. The CDR3 totals 11 residues. V was pared by 1 base and J by 6 bases, with 4 bases between. Germline V gene lookup returns CDR1 MNHNS and CDR2 SASEGT. CDR3 protein: CASSEGSEQYF. In DNA form, the CDR3 reads TGTGCCAGCAGTGAAGGCTCCGAGCAGTACTTC.

V is TRBV7-6 and J is TRBJ1-2; D call uncertain. In germline, CDR1 is SGHVS, CDR2 FNYEAQ. The CDR3 is made up of 13 amino acids. Trimming removed 1 base from V and 3 bases from J, with 6 bases in between. The CDR3 loop is CASSLGGDYGYTF. The CDR3 bases are TGTGCCAGCAGCTTAGGAGGTGACTATGGCTACACCTTC.

The table lists this clone with a count of one. J is TRBJ2-3 and V is TRBV18; D is ambiguous. Germline lookup yields CDR1 KGHSH and CDR2 LQKENI. Between the trimmed V and J ends, which lost 2 bases and 6 bases, there was a span of 3 bases. This CDR3 has 11 amino acids. This CDR3 reads CASSPTDTQYF. The CDR3 bases are TGTGCCAGCTCACCAACGGATACGCAGTATTTT.

The chain recombines TRBV18 with TRBJ1-1; no reliable D call. The length of the CDR3 is 14 residues. The ends were cut back, 3 bases at V and 1 base at J, with 9 bases in the middle. CDR1 is KGHSH, CDR2 LQKENI, per germline. The CDR3 nucleotides are TGTGCCAGCTCACCGTCGGCGGCGAACACTGAAGCTTTCTTT. Translation gives CASSPSAANTEAFF. Full variable domain (missing parts from reference TRBV18 and TRBJ1-1): NAGVMQNPRHLVRRRGQEARLRCSPMKGHSHVYWYRQLPEEGLKFMVYLQKENIIDESGMPKERFSAEFPKEGPSILRIQQVVRGDSAAYFCASSPSAANTEAFFGQGTRLTVV.